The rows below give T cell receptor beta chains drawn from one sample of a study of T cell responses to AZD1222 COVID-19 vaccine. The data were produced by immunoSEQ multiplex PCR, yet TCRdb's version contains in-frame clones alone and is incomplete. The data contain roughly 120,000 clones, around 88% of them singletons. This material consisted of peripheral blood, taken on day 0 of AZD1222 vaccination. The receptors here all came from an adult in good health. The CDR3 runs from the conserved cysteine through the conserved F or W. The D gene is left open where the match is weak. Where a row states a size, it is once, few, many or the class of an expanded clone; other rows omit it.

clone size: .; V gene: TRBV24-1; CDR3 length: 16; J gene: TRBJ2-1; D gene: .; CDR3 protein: CATSDFRGRSYNEQFF; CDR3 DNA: TGTGCCACCAGTGATTTTAGGGGTCGCTCCTACAATGAGCAGTTCTTC
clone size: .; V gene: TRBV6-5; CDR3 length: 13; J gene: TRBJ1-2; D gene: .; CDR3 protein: CASSYSGSAGYTF; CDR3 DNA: TGTGCCAGCAGTTACTCAGGGTCAGCGGGCTACACCTTC
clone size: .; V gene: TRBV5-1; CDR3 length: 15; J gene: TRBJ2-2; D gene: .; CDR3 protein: CASSLDTVNTGELFF; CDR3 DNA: TGCGCCAGCAGCTTGGACACGGTGAACACCGGGGAGCTGTTTTTT
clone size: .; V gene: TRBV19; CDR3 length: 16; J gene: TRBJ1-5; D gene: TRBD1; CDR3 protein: CASSQMDRGTGQPQHF; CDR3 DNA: TGTGCCAGTAGTCAGATGGACAGGGGAACGGGCCAGCCCCAGCATTTT
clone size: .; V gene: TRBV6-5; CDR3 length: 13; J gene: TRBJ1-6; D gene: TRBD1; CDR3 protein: CASSRQGDSPLHF; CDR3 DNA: TGTGCCAGCAGCAGACAGGGTGATTCACCCCTCCACTTT
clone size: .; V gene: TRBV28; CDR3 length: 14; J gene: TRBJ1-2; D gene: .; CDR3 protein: CASSGPNFDYGYTF; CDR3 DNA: TGTGCCAGCAGTGGACCCAACTTTGACTATGGCTACACCTTC
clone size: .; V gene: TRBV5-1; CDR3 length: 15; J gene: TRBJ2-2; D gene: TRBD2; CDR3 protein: CASSLDSLAVGELFF; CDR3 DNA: TGCGCCAGCAGCTTGGATAGCCTAGCGGTCGGGGAGCTGTTTTTT
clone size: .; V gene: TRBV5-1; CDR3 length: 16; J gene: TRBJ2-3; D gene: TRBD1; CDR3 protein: CASSPGTDHSTDTQYF; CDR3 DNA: TGCGCCAGCAGCCCCGGGACAGACCATAGCACAGATACGCAGTATTTT
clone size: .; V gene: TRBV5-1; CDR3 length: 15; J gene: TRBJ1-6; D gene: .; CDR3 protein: CASSLIAREGSPLHF; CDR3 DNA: TGCGCCAGCAGCTTGATCGCCAGGGAAGGTTCACCCCTCCACTTT
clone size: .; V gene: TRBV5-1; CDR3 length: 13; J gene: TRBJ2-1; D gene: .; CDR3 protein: CASSFQGSDEQFF; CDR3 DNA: TGCGCCAGCAGCTTCCAAGGCAGTGATGAGCAGTTCTTC
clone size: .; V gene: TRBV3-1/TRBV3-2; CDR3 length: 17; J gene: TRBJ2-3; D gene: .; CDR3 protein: CASSHGRLAVGTDTQYF; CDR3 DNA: TGTGCCAGCAGCCACGGAAGGTTAGCGGTCGGCACAGATACGCAGTATTTT
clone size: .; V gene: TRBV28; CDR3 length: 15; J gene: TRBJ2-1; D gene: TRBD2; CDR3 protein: CASSLGGGVYNEQFF; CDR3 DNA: TGTGCCAGCAGTTTAGGCGGGGGGGTATACAATGAGCAGTTCTTC
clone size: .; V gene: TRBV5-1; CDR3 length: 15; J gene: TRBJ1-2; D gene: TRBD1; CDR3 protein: CASSLRTGVNYGYTF; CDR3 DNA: TGCGCCAGCAGCTTACGCACAGGGGTGAACTATGGCTACACCTTC
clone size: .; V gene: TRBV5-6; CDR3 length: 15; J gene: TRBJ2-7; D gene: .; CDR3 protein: CASSLTGSNSYEQYF; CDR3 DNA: TGTGCCAGCAGCTTGACAGGGAGTAACTCCTACGAGCAGTACTTC
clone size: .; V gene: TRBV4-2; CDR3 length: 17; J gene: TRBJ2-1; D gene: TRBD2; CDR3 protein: CASSQGFSGISYNEQFF; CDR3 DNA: TGTGCCAGCAGCCAAGGGTTTAGCGGGATCTCCTACAATGAGCAGTTCTTC
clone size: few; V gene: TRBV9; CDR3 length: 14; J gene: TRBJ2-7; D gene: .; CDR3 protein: CASSVGPGRDEQYF; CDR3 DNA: TGTGCCAGCAGCGTAGGGCCGGGACGGGACGAGCAGTACTTC
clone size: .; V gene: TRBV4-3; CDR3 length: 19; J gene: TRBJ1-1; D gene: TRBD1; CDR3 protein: CASSPRTGPTYFMNTEAFF; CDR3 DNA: TGCGCCAGCAGCCCACGGACAGGGCCTACCTACTTCATGAACACTGAAGCTTTCTTT
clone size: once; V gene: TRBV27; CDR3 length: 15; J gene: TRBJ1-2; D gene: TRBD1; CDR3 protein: CASSLTGALGYGYTF; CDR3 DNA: TGTGCCAGCAGTTTAACAGGGGCTTTAGGCTATGGCTACACCTTC
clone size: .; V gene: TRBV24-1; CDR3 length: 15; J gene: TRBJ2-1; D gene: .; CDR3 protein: CATSDLGQNYNEQFF; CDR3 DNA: TGTGCCACCAGTGATTTAGGGCAGAACTACAATGAGCAGTTCTTC
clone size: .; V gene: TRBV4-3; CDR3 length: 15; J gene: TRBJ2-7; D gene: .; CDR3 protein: CASSQDHRMSYEQYF; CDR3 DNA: TGCGCCAGCAGCCAAGATCACCGGATGTCCTACGAGCAGTACTTC
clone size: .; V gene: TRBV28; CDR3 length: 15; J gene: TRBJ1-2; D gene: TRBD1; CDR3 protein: CASTPGQGVRYGYTF; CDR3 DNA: TGTGCCAGCACTCCGGGACAGGGGGTACGTTATGGCTACACCTTC
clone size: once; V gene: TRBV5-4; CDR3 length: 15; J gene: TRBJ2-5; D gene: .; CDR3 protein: CASSLAGRVQETQYF; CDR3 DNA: TGTGCCAGCAGCTTGGCCGGCAGGGTACAAGAGACCCAGTACTTC
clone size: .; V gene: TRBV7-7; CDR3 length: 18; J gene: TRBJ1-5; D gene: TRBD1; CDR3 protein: CASSLRAPGQGSDQPQHF; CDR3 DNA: TGTGCCAGCAGCTTACGCGCCCCGGGACAGGGATCGGATCAGCCCCAGCATTTT
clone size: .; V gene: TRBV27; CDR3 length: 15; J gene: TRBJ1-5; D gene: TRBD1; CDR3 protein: CASSPDRGGNQPQHF; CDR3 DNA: TGTGCCAGCAGTCCCGACAGGGGCGGCAATCAGCCCCAGCATTTT
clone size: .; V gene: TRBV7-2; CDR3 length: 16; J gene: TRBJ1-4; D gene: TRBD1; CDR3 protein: CASSPRGTGRNEKLFF; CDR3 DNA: TGTGCCAGCAGCCCGCGAGGGACAGGGAGGAATGAAAAACTGTTTTTT
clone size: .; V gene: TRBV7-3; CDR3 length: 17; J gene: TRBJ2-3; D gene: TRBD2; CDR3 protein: CASSPWTSGVGKDTQYF; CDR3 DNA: TGTGCCAGCAGTCCGTGGACTAGCGGGGTTGGGAAGGATACGCAGTATTTT
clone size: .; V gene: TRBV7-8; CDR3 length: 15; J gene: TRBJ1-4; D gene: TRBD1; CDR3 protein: CASSSQGGLNEKLFF; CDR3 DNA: TGTGCCAGCAGCTCACAGGGGGGGTTGAATGAAAAACTGTTTTTT
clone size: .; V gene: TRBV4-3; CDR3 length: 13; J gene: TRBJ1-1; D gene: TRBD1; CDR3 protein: CASSPDREAEAFF; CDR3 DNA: TGCGCCAGCAGCCCTGACAGGGAAGCTGAAGCTTTCTTT
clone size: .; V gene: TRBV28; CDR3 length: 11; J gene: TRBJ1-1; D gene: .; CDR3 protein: CASSFDTEAFF; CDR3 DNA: TGTGCCAGCAGTTTCGACACTGAAGCTTTCTTT
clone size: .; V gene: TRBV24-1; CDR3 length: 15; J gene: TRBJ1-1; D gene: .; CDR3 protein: CATSDTGYPNTEAFF; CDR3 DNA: TGTGCCACCAGTGATACAGGGTACCCGAACACTGAAGCTTTCTTT
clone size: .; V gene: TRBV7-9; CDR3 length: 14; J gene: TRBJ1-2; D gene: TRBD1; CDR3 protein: CASSGTGTGLGYTF; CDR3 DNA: TGTGCCAGCAGCGGCACCGGGACAGGGTTGGGCTACACCTTC
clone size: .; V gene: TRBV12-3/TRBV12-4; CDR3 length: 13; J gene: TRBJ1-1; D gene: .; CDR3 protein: CASILGQAPEAFF; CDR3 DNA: .
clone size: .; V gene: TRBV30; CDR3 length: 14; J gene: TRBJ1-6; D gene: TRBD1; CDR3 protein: CAWSPGQGGSPLHF; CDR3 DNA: TGTGCCTGGAGTCCCGGACAGGGGGGATCACCCCTCCACTTT
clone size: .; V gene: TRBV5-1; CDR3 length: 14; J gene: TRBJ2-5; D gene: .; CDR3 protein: CASSLSTVQETQYF; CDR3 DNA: TGCGCCAGCAGCTTGAGCACTGTCCAAGAGACCCAGTACTTC
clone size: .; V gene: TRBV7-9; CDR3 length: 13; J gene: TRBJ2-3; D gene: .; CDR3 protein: CASSLPGADTQYF; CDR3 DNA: TGTGCCAGCAGCCTCCCAGGGGCAGATACGCAGTATTTT
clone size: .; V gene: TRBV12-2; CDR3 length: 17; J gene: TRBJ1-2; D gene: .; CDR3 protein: CASRLVWSQKANYGYTF; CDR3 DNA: TGTGCAAGTCGCTTAGTTTGGAGTCAGAAAGCTAACTATGGCTACACCTTC
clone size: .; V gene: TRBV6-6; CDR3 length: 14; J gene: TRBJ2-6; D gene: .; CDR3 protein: CASYMAAGANVLTF; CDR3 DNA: TGTGCCAGCTATATGGCTGCTGGGGCCAACGTCCTGACTTTC
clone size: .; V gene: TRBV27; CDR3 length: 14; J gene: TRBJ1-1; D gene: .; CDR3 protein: CASSSPFINTEAFF; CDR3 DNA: TGTGCCAGCAGCTCTCCTTTCATTAACACTGAAGCTTTCTTT
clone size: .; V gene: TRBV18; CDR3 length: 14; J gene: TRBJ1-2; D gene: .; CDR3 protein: CASSRLGGADGYTF; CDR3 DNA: TGTGCCAGCTCTCGGCTTGGGGGCGCTGATGGCTACACCTTC
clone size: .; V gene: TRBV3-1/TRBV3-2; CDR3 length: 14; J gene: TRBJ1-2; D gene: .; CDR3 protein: CASSQIRANYGYTF; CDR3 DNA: TGTGCCAGCAGCCAGATAAGGGCTAACTATGGCTACACCTTC
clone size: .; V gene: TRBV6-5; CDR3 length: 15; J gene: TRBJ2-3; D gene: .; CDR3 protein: CASRLVPKGGDTQYF; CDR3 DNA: TGTGCCAGCCGTTTGGTACCTAAGGGGGGTGATACGCAGTATTTT
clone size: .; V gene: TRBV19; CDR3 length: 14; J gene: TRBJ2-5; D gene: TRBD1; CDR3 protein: CASSDGRGQETQYF; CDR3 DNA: TGTGCCAGTAGTGACGGCAGGGGGCAAGAGACCCAGTACTTC
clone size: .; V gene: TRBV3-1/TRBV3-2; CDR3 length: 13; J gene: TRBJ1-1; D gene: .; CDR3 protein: CASSRTPSTEAFF; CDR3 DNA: TGTGCCAGCAGCCGCACCCCTTCTACTGAAGCTTTCTTT
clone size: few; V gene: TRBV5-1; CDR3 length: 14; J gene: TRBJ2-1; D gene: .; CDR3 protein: CASSLDSTYNEQFF; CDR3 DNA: TGCGCCAGCAGCTTGGACTCTACCTACAATGAGCAGTTCTTC
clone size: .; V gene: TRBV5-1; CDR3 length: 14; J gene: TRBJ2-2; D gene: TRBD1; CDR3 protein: CASSSDRETGELFF; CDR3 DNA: TGCGCCAGCAGCTCTGACAGGGAGACCGGGGAGCTGTTTTTT
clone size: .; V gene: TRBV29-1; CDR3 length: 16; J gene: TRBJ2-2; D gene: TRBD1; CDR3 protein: CSVSGTGGRNTGELFF; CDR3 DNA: TGCAGCGTGTCCGGGACAGGGGGTCGAAACACCGGGGAGCTGTTTTTT
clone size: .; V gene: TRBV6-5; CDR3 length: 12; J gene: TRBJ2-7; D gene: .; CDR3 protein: CASMKGTYEQYF; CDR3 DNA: TGTGCCAGCATGAAGGGAACCTACGAGCAGTACTTC
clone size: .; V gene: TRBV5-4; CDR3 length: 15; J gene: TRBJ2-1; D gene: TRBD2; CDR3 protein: CASSSGTSGNNEQFF; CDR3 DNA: TGTGCCAGCAGTTCCGGGACTAGCGGGAACAATGAGCAGTTCTTC
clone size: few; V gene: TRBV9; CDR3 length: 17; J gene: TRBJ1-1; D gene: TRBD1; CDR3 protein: CASSARETGYANTEAFF; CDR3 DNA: TGTGCCAGCAGCGCACGAGAGACAGGGTATGCAAACACTGAAGCTTTCTTT
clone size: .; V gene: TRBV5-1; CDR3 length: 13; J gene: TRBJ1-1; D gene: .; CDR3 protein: CASSLYRGVEAFF; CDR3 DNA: TGCGCCAGCAGCCTATACAGAGGCGTTGAAGCTTTCTTT
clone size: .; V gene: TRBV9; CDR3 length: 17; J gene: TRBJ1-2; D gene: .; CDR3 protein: CASSARVAVIANYGYTF; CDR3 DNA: TGTGCCAGCAGCGCCCGAGTAGCGGTGATAGCTAACTATGGCTACACCTTC
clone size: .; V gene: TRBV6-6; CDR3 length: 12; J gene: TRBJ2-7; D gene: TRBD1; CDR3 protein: CASSTLGQSEYF; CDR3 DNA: TGTGCCAGCAGCACCCTGGGACAGTCGGAGTACTTC
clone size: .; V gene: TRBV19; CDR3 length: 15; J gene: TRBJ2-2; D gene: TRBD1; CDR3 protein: CASSWGQVKAGELFF; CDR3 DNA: TGTGCCAGTAGTTGGGGACAGGTCAAAGCCGGGGAGCTGTTTTTT
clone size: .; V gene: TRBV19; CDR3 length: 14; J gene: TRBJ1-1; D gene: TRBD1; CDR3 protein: CASSRGQVNTEAFF; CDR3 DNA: TGTGCCAGTAGTAGGGGACAGGTAAACACTGAAGCTTTCTTT
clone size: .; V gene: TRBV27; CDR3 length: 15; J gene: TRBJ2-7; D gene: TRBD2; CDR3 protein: CASSSPGLAVYEQYF; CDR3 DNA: TGTGCCAGCAGTTCCCCGGGACTAGCGGTCTACGAGCAGTACTTC